Listed here are 17 T cell receptor beta chains from one sample, sequenced in a study of OX40 agonist ivuxolimab in advanced cancers. Profiled with immunoSEQ multiplex PCR; TCRdb holds only in-frame clones, not every one. This table has approximately 49,000 clones, 80% to 85% appearing once. This specimen was CD4+ or CD8+ T cells sorted from blood, taken in a trial of the OX40 agonist ivuxolimab. The receptors stem from an adult with an advanced solid tumor such as melanoma, head and neck, liver or kidney cancer.

The gene calls are TRBV7-6 and TRBJ1-2, with D tentatively TRBD1 (5 bases). The germline V gene has CDR1 SGHVS and CDR2 FNYEAQ. The V end lost 5 bases, the J end lost 7 bases, and 17 bases lay between the germline ends. CDR3 length equals 14 residues. The CDR3 spells CASSPSGGTTGYTF. CDR3 in DNA: TGTGCCAGCAGCCCCAGTGGAGGGACCACTGGCTACACCTTC.

The chain has TRBV10-2 and TRBJ2-1; 7 bases agree with TRBD2. V dropped 4 bases and J dropped 4; count of bases not matched to a gene: 7. Germline values: CDR1 WSHSY, CDR2 SAAADI. The CDR3 is 15 amino acids. CDR3 coding DNA: TGCGCCAGCAGTGTGTTGGGGGAGGGATACAATGAGCAGTTCTTC. Amino acids: CASSVLGEGYNEQFF.

V gene TRBV9 combines with J gene TRBJ2-3, with no clear D. The CDR3 length is 15 residues. Looked up from germline, CDR1 is SGDLS and CDR2 is YYNGEE. Trimming pared 0 bases from V and 0 bases from J, leaving 8 bases between. The CDR3 DNA reads as TGTGCCAGCAGCGTAGCCGTGGATAGCACAGATACGCAGTATTTT. Protein product: CASSVAVDSTDTQYF.

V and J are TRBV9 and TRBJ2-5, with D perhaps assigned TRBD1 or TRBD2 (5 bases each). The end of the DNA is better explained by TRBJ2-7, so the J call may be wrong. The length of the CDR3 is 15 residues. Germline lookup yields CDR1 SGDLS and CDR2 YYNGEE. The DNA of the CDR3 is TGTGCCAGCAGCCGGGGCAGCTCGAGCTCCTACGAGCAGTACTTC. Amino acids: CASSRGSSSSYEQYF.

J is TRBJ1-1 and V is TRBV11-2; TRBD1 matches 7 bases. Germline lookup yields CDR1 SGHAT and CDR2 FQNNGV. After removal of 2 bases from V and 7 bases from J, the junction contained 4 bases not matched to a gene. CDR3 size: 13 residues. CDR3 protein: CASSLSTGVEAFF. CDR3 nucleotides: TGTGCCAGCAGCTTAAGTACAGGGGTTGAAGCTTTCTTT.

CDR3 in DNA: TGTGCCAGCAGCGGACAGGGGGTTCGGAACACTGAAGCTTTCTTT. It specifies CASSGQGVRNTEAFF. The chain uses TRBV27 and TRBJ1-1, with 10 bases fitting TRBD1. The length of the CDR3 is 15 residues. The germline V gene has CDR1 MNHEY and CDR2 SMNVEV (reference sequence). The V and J ends lost 6 bases and 1 base, in that order; junction bases with no gene match: 5.

Of note for this clone: The sample holds other DNA sequences that translate to the same CDR3. The rearrangement uses TRBV6-1 and TRBJ2-7, with D perhaps matching TRBD1 (6 bases). Trimming pared 3 bases from V and 6 bases from J, leaving 24 bases between. CDR1 and CDR2 from the germline V gene are MNHNS and SASEGT. CDR3 length: 17 amino acids. CDR3 in DNA: TGTGCCAGCAGTGATCGGAATCCCGCCAGGGGCCAGGGCGAGCAGTACTTC. Translated: CASSDRNPARGQGEQYF.

The J gene is TRBJ2-1, the V gene TRBV6-1, with D perhaps assigned TRBD1 or TRBD2 (7 bases each). CDR3 length: 15 amino acids. V dropped 6 bases and J dropped 6 bases, with 18 bases sitting between them. Looked up from germline, CDR1 is MNHNS and CDR2 is SASEGT. This CDR3 reads CASSPDRAGVNEQFF. In DNA, the CDR3 is TGTGCCAGCAGCCCAGACAGGGCGGGGGTCAATGAGCAGTTCTTC.

This clone was seen just once. V and J are TRBV27 and TRBJ2-7; 8 bases line up with TRBD1. From germline, CDR1 is MNHEY and CDR2 SMNVEV (reference sequence). The J segment lost 9 bases and the V segment lost 6 bases, leaving 7 bases of the junction unmatched. The CDR3 is 12 residues long. The CDR3 bases are TGTGCCAGCAGGTGGACAGGGCGCGGGCAGTACGTC. Translating it yields CASRWTGRGQYV.

This chain connects TRBV7-8 to TRBJ2-3, with 9 nucleotides matching TRBD2. Per germline, CDR1 SGHVS and CDR2 FQNEAQ. V dropped 0 bases and J dropped 2; count of bases not matched to a gene: 6. CDR3 size: 17 residues. The DNA of the CDR3 is TGTGCCAGCAGCTTAGCCGTAGCGGGAGAGTTCACAGATACGCAGTATTTT. This gives the protein CASSLAVAGEFTDTQYF.

The V and J genes are TRBV7-9 and TRBJ2-5, with 7 nucleotides matching TRBD1. Germline lookup yields CDR1 SEHNR and CDR2 FQNEAQ (reference sequence). This CDR3 has 12 residues. V shed 7 bases and J 5 bases; nucleotides not matched to a gene: 4. The chain's CDR3 is CASKGGMETQYF. In DNA form, the CDR3 reads TGTGCCAGCAAAGGGGGCATGGAGACCCAGTACTTC.

CDR3 protein: CASSFLGTGDSEAFF. CDR3 bases: TGTGCCAGCAGCTTTCTTGGGACAGGAGATTCTGAAGCTTTCTTT. The chain couples TRBV7-8 to TRBJ1-1, with TRBD1 identical over 8 bases. The V gene end was trimmed by 3 bases and the J gene end by 6 bases; junction bases not matched to a gene: 9. CDR3 length equals 15 residues. From germline, CDR1 is SGHVS and CDR2 FQNEAQ.

The chain links TRBV13 to TRBJ1-3, with 7 nucleotides matching TRBD1. V lost 5 bases to trimming and J lost 4 bases; unmatched junction nucleotides: 8. The CDR3 covers 15 residues. Germline CDR1 PRHDT, CDR2 FYEKMQ (reference sequence). The CDR3 DNA sequence: TGTGCCAGCAGCGCAGAGACAGGGTCGGGAAACACCATATATTTT. It encodes CASSAETGSGNTIYF.

The chain couples TRBV27 to TRBJ2-1; 13 bases are a match to TRBD2. The CDR3 loop spans 17 amino acids. Trimming took 2 bases from V and 5 from J; bases not matched to a gene: 6. Germline-derived CDR1 and CDR2 are MNHEY and SMNVEV (reference sequence). The CDR3 DNA sequence: TGTGCCAGCAGTTTAATGGGACTAGCGGGAAAGGACAATGAGCAGTTCTTC. It translates to CASSLMGLAGKDNEQFF.

The chain recombines TRBV11-2 with TRBJ2-7; 9 bases align to TRBD2. Losses at the gene ends were 1 base for V and 3 bases for J; bases not matched to a gene: 13. Germline CDR1 SGHAT, CDR2 FQNNGV. The CDR3 extends over 18 amino acids. This CDR3 is CASSLVGLAGPGGYEQYF. CDR3 DNA: TGTGCCAGCAGCTTAGTAGGCCTAGCGGGACCGGGGGGCTACGAGCAGTACTTC.

The rearrangement links TRBV10-3 to TRBJ1-1; perhaps TRBD1 as D (6 bases). This CDR3 contains 14 residues. Germline values: CDR1 ENHRY, CDR2 SYGVKD. V was pared by 4 bases and J by 2 bases, with 11 bases between. The CDR3 region is CAISGYRDNTEAFF. In DNA, the CDR3 is TGTGCCATCAGTGGATACAGGGACAACACTGAAGCTTTCTTT.

The J gene is TRBJ2-5, the V gene TRBV7-2; a weak D match, TRBD2 (6 bases). Germline V gene lookup returns CDR1 SGHTA and CDR2 FQGNSA. The CDR3 covers 17 residues. The V gene lost 7 bases and the J gene lost 2 bases, with 23 bases spanning the gap. In nucleotides, the CDR3 is TGTGCCAGCACTTTTGACGTTGCTAGCAGCGGGCAAGAGACCCAGTACTTC. Translation gives CASTFDVASSGQETQYF.